Below, 32 T cell receptor beta chains from the same sample are listed, as sequenced in a study of control samples from healthy donors and cancer patients. Generated by immunoSEQ multiplex PCR, the TCRdb table keeps only in-frame clones and is missing some. The table includes fewer than 70,000 clones, approximately 88% detected once. Source material: PBMCs. The receptor set was obtained from a woman aged 45-60 years with lung cancer.

This chain uses TRBV18 with TRBJ1-2; D not certain. This CDR3 has 16 amino acids. CDR1 is KGHSH and CDR2 is LQKENI in the germline V gene. The V and J ends lost 2 bases and 4 bases respectively, with 17 bases between them. The CDR3 nucleotides read TGTGCCAGCTCACCAAGATCGGACTCCGGTTCCTATGGCTACACCTTC. Its protein product is CASSPRSDSGSYGYTF.

The chain joins TRBV7-9 to TRBJ1-5, with 7 nucleotides matching TRBD1. V shed 3 bases, J shed 7 bases, and the junction held 9 bases outside the gene matches. CDR1 is SEHNR, CDR2 FQNEAQ, per germline (reference sequence). This CDR3 comprises 15 residues. The CDR3 coding sequence is TGTGCCAGCAGCTTTGACAGGGAGCAACTACAGCCCCAGCATTTT. This encodes CASSFDREQLQPQHF.

A single count supports this clone. J is TRBJ1-5 and V is TRBV6-2 or TRBV6-3; weak D call: TRBD1 (5 bases). V dropped 4 bases and J dropped 0 bases, with 22 bases sitting between them. Germline V CDR1 and CDR2: MNHEY, SVGEGT. The CDR3 length is 19 residues. CDR3 DNA: TGTGCCAGCAGTTTTCTCATTGGGGCAGGAGATGATAGCAATCAGCCCCAGCATTTT. This sequence encodes CASSFLIGAGDDSNQPQHF.

The chain carries TRBV10-3 and TRBJ2-1; a possible D gene is TRBD1 (7 bases). Germline CDR1 and CDR2: ENHRY and SYGVKD. V shed 7 bases and J shed 9 bases, with 13 bases lying between them. CDR3 length: 12 amino acids. Written as DNA, the CDR3 is TGTGCCATCACGGCAGGGGGGAGTGAGCAGTTCTTC. It yields the protein CAITAGGSEQFF.

The chain carries TRBV28 and TRBJ1-4; D uncertain. The CDR3 runs 11 residues. V lost 3 bases and J lost 7, with 3 bases in between. Germline CDR1 and CDR2: MDHEN and SYDVKM. The CDR3 sequence is CASSLREKLFF. The CDR3 DNA reads TGTGCCAGCAGTTTGCGTGAAAAACTGTTTTTT.

The V gene is TRBV5-1, the J gene TRBJ1-4; no clear D gene. The CDR3 loop spans 15 amino acids. Germline loops: CDR1 SGHRS, CDR2 YFSETQ. Trimming took 4 bases from V and 2 from J, leaving 12 bases between them. This CDR3 is CASSHTEGTNEKLFF. DNA of the CDR3: TGCGCCAGCAGCCACACAGAGGGCACTAATGAAAAACTGTTTTTT.

V and J are TRBV5-8 and TRBJ1-1; tentatively, D is TRBD1 (6 bases). This CDR3 comprises 12 residues. From germline, CDR1 is SGHTS and CDR2 YDEGEE. The germline V and J ends were trimmed by 4 bases and 8 bases, with 12 bases remaining between them. CDR3 residues: CASSLRTDEAFF. DNA of the CDR3: TGTGCCAGCAGCCTACGGACAGACGAAGCTTTCTTT.

This chain connects TRBV27 to TRBJ2-2, with D unresolved. The ends were cut back, 5 bases at V and 0 bases at J, with 10 bases in the middle. CDR3 size: 15 residues. Germline CDR1 and CDR2: MNHEY and SMNVEV (reference sequence). The CDR3, as DNA: TGTGCCAGCAGTACACTCAGCGCGAACACCGGGGAGCTGTTTTTT. Translating it yields CASSTLSANTGELFF.

The chain couples TRBV5-4 to TRBJ1-1; TRBD1 is a possible D gene (5 bases). V lost 4 bases, J lost 3 bases, and 16 bases lay in between. The CDR3 is 15 amino acids. Germline-derived CDR1 and CDR2 are SGHNT and YYREEE (reference sequence). CDR3: CASSLEQVMDTEAFF. The CDR3 DNA reads as TGTGCCAGCAGCCTAGAACAGGTCATGGACACTGAAGCTTTCTTT.

This sequence joins TRBV6-6 and TRBJ1-4, with D unclear. The germline V and J ends were trimmed by 2 bases and 8 bases, with 15 bases remaining between them. CDR1 MNHNY and CDR2 SVGAGI come from the germline V gene (reference sequence). The CDR3 is 15 residues long. CDR3 residues: CASSYIGEVGEKLFF. CDR3 coding DNA: TGTGCCAGCAGTTACATCGGGGAGGTGGGAGAAAAACTGTTTTTT.

The chain links TRBV7-8 to TRBJ1-1; the match to TRBD1 covers 7 bases. Germline CDR1 reads SGHVS; CDR2 reads FQNEAQ. This CDR3 spans 18 amino acids. V shed 0 bases, J shed 0 bases, and the junction held 10 bases outside the gene matches. CDR3 residues: CASSLAFVPGGVNTEAFF. Written as DNA, the CDR3 is TGTGCCAGCAGCTTAGCTTTTGTACCAGGGGGAGTGAACACTGAAGCTTTCTTT.

The count of this clone is one. This chain's CDR3 is CASSTSTGLGGYTF. The CDR3 bases are TGTGCCAGCAGCACCTCGACAGGCCTAGGTGGCTACACCTTC. The chain has TRBV7-2 and TRBJ1-2, with TRBD1 as a possible D gene (6 bases). CDR1 SGHTA and CDR2 FQGNSA come from the germline V gene. Trimming stripped 5 bases from V and 7 bases from J, with 17 bases between. The CDR3 runs 14 residues.

The chain uses TRBV6-2 or TRBV6-3 and TRBJ2-1; D is uncertain. This CDR3 comprises 13 residues. CDR1 MNHEY and CDR2 SVGEGT come from the germline V gene. V was trimmed by 2 bases and J by 6 bases, leaving 8 bases between them. The CDR3 loop reads CASSYLQANEQFF. The CDR3 region has the DNA TGTGCCAGCAGTTACCTCCAGGCCAATGAGCAGTTCTTC.

J is TRBJ1-2 and V is TRBV28; 8 nucleotides align to TRBD1. The CDR3 runs 12 residues. The V gene's germline CDR1 is MDHEN and CDR2 SYDVKM. Trimming cost V 6 bases and J 12 bases; bases outside gene matches: 9. The CDR3 DNA follows: TGTGCCAGCAGACTTTACAGGGGGGCCGACACCTTC. Its translation is CASRLYRGADTF.

V is TRBV3-1 (or the pseudogene TRBV3-2) and J is TRBJ1-1; TRBD1 might be the D (5 bases). The ends were cut back, 6 bases at V and 5 bases at J, with 13 bases in the middle. This CDR3 is 13 amino acids long. CDR1 LGHDT and CDR2 YNNKEL come from the germline V gene (reference sequence). This CDR3 reads CASRQGSGTEAFF. CDR3 DNA: TGTGCCAGCAGGCAGGGATCGGGGACTGAAGCTTTCTTT.

The genes are TRBV6-5 and TRBJ2-2; 9 bases line up with TRBD1. In germline, CDR1 is MNHEY, CDR2 SVGAGI. There are 15 residues in the CDR3. V was pared by 6 bases and J by 4 bases, with 6 bases of the junction left unmatched. The CDR3 here is CASSGQGRATGELFF. The CDR3, as DNA: TGTGCCAGCAGCGGACAGGGGCGCGCCACCGGGGAGCTGTTTTTT.

V usage is TRBV2 and J usage is TRBJ2-2; D is perhaps TRBD1 (5 bases). The germline V gene has CDR1 SNHLY and CDR2 FYNNEI. CDR3 length: 14 amino acids. Trimming stripped 7 bases from V and 6 bases from J, with 15 bases between. The CDR3 DNA reads as TGTGCCAGCAAACCGGTGACAGCGTCCGGGGAGCTGTTTTTT. Translation gives CASKPVTASGELFF.

The J gene is TRBJ2-3, the V gene TRBV2; 7 bases map to TRBD1. Germline V gives CDR1 SNHLY, CDR2 FYNNEI. The junction had 9 bases not matched to a gene; V was cut back by 10 bases and J by 2 bases. The CDR3 runs to 14 residues. The CDR3 protein is CATSRDSNTDTQYF. As DNA, the CDR3 is TGTGCCACCTCCCGGGACAGCAACACAGATACGCAGTATTTT.

The J gene is TRBJ1-1, the V gene TRBV6-5; tentative D call: TRBD1 (5 bases). The germline gives CDR1 MNHEY, CDR2 SVGAGI. This CDR3 is built from 13 residues. Trimming took off 8 bases at V and 1 base at J, with 11 bases between the two ends. The CDR3 coding sequence is TGTGCCAGCTCAGCAGGGAGGAACACTGAAGCTTTCTTT. The encoded protein is CASSAGRNTEAFF.

The chain carries TRBV5-1 and TRBJ1-6; D not resolved. There are 14 residues in the CDR3. The V gene's germline CDR1 is SGHRS and CDR2 YFSETQ. Trimming removed 0 bases from V and 9 bases from J, with 10 bases in between. The CDR3 DNA sequence: TGCGCCAGCAGCTTGGGGGTAATAGGTTCACCCCTCCACTTT. Translation: CASSLGVIGSPLHF.

The chain has TRBV2 and TRBJ2-3, with TRBD2 as a possible D gene (6 bases). V lost 4 bases and J lost 0, with 11 bases in between. The CDR3 spans 15 residues. Germline-derived CDR1 and CDR2 are SNHLY and FYNNEI. The CDR3 bases are TGTGCCAGCAGTGGGGTGGGGGGAAGCACAGATACGCAGTATTTT. Protein sequence: CASSGVGGSTDTQYF.

The chain carries TRBV7-2 and TRBJ2-7, with D perhaps TRBD1 (6 bases). CDR3 length equals 13 residues. The ends were cut back, 4 bases at V and 4 bases at J, with 11 bases in the middle. Germline CDR1 SGHTA, CDR2 FQGNSA. The CDR3 DNA reads TGTGCCAGCAGCTGGACAGTTGAATACGAGCAGTACTTC. Translating gives CASSWTVEYEQYF. The full variable domain, in which reference TRBV7-2 and TRBJ2-7 provide the parts outside the CDR3, is GAGVSQSPSNKVTEKGKDVELRCDPISGHTALYWYRQSLGQGLEFLIYFQGNSAPDKSGLPSDRFSAERTGGSVSTLTIQRTQQEDSAVYLCASSWTVEYEQYFGPGTRLTVT.

The chain employs TRBV5-1 and TRBJ2-7; 8 bases align to TRBD1. The J segment lost 3 bases and the V segment lost 4 bases, leaving 6 bases of the junction unmatched. The V gene's germline CDR1 is SGHRS and CDR2 YFSETQ. This CDR3 comprises 14 residues. CDR3: CASSPGQVIYEQYF. CDR3 nucleotide sequence: TGCGCCAGCAGCCCGGGACAGGTGATCTACGAGCAGTACTTC.

The rearrangement uses TRBV7-2 and TRBJ2-2; 11 bases fit TRBD2. The J segment lost 4 bases and the V segment lost 5 bases, leaving 6 bases of the junction unmatched. The germline gives CDR1 SGHTA, CDR2 FQGNSA. The CDR3 spans 16 residues. The CDR3 DNA sequence: TGTGCCAGCAGCGCGAGACTAGCGGGGAGCACCGGGGAGCTGTTTTTT. Translation: CASSARLAGSTGELFF.

The V gene is TRBV19, the J gene TRBJ2-1; TRBD2 matches at 7 bases. With 5 bases clipped from V and 6 bases from J, the junction kept 10 bases outside the gene matches. This CDR3 region has 15 residues. Per the germline V gene, CDR1 is LNHDA and CDR2 is SQIVND (reference sequence). CDR3 in amino acids: CASSEASGGLNEQFF. CDR3 nucleotide sequence: TGTGCCAGTAGTGAGGCTAGCGGAGGCCTCAATGAGCAGTTCTTC.

This rearrangement joins TRBV3-1 (or the pseudogene TRBV3-2) to TRBJ1-1, with 8 bases fitting TRBD1. V was pared by 4 bases and J by 0 bases, with 7 bases of the junction left unmatched. Germline values: CDR1 LGHDT, CDR2 YNNKEL (reference sequence). The CDR3 is 16 amino acids. The CDR3 coding sequence is TGTGCCAGCAGCCCAATGGGACAGGCGATGAACACTGAAGCTTTCTTT. This sequence encodes CASSPMGQAMNTEAFF.

The genes are TRBV11-3 and TRBJ2-3, with a tentative D call TRBD2 (6 bases). Germline lookup yields CDR1 SGHNT and CDR2 YENEEA. Trimming removed 2 bases at V and 2 bases at J, with 17 bases between. This CDR3 contains 17 residues. CDR3 sequence (DNA): TGTGCCAGCAGCTTAACGGACTACCCGGCACACACAGATACGCAGTATTTT. Translated, it gives CASSLTDYPAHTDTQYF. The variable domain in full, completed from reference TRBV11-3 and TRBJ2-3, reads EAGVVQSPRYKIIEKKQPVAFWCNPISGHNTLYWYLQNLGQGPELLIRYENEEAVDDSQLPKDRFSAERLKGVDSTLKIQPAELGDSAVYLCASSLTDYPAHTDTQYFGPGTRLTVL.

V is TRBV19 and J is TRBJ1-2; D perhaps matches TRBD1 (5 bases). Germline CDR1 and CDR2: LNHDA and SQIVND (reference sequence). Deletions cut 1 base from V and 3 bases from J, with 15 bases between. The CDR3 sequence is 16 residues long. The CDR3, as DNA: TGTGCCAGTAGTATAGCGGTGGCAGGGAGACACTATGGCTACACCTTC. Translating it yields CASSIAVAGRHYGYTF.

J is TRBJ2-1 and V is TRBV5-6; D is ambiguous. V was pared by 0 bases and J by 0 bases, with 7 bases between. Germline-derived CDR1 and CDR2 are SGHDT and YYEEEE. There are 15 residues in the CDR3. The CDR3 DNA follows: TGTGCCAGCAGCTTGGACTCCAACTCCTACAATGAGCAGTTCTTC. As protein: CASSLDSNSYNEQFF. The full variable domain, its missing parts supplied by reference TRBV5-6 and TRBJ2-1, is DAGVTQSPTHLIKTRGQQVTLRCSPKSGHDTVSWYQQALGQGPQFIFQYYEEEERQRGNFPDRFSGHQFPNYSSELNVNALLLGDSALYLCASSLDSNSYNEQFFGPGTRLTVL.

The gene calls are TRBV19 and TRBJ1-4; the D gene is possibly TRBD1 (5 bases). The CDR3 loop spans 16 amino acids. Germline V CDR1 and CDR2: LNHDA, SQIVND (reference sequence). V shed 5 bases and J shed 5 bases, with 18 bases lying between them. DNA for the CDR3: TGTGCCAGTAGTGTCTGGCCAGGGAGGGTAAATGAAAAACTGTTTTTT. Protein sequence: CASSVWPGRVNEKLFF.

Points on this clone: Other DNA sequences of this sample code for an identical CDR3. This chain uses TRBV9 with TRBJ2-1; 7 nucleotides line up with TRBD2. Germline V CDR1 and CDR2: SGDLS, YYNGEE. The CDR3 has 16 residues. Trimming cost V 2 bases and J 4 bases; bases outside gene matches: 9. The CDR3, as DNA: TGTGCCAGCAGCGTCGAGGGTGGGGGACTATACAATGAGCAGTTCTTC. This gives the protein CASSVEGGGLYNEQFF.

This clone was seen only a few times. The chain joins TRBV28 to TRBJ1-1; no clear D. Trimming removed 4 bases from V and 0 bases from J, with 12 bases in between. The CDR3 consists of 15 residues. Germline CDR1 MDHEN, CDR2 SYDVKM. The CDR3 DNA follows: TGTGCCAGCAGTTCCCAAAGGGTCATGAACACTGAAGCTTTCTTT. Its translation is CASSSQRVMNTEAFF.